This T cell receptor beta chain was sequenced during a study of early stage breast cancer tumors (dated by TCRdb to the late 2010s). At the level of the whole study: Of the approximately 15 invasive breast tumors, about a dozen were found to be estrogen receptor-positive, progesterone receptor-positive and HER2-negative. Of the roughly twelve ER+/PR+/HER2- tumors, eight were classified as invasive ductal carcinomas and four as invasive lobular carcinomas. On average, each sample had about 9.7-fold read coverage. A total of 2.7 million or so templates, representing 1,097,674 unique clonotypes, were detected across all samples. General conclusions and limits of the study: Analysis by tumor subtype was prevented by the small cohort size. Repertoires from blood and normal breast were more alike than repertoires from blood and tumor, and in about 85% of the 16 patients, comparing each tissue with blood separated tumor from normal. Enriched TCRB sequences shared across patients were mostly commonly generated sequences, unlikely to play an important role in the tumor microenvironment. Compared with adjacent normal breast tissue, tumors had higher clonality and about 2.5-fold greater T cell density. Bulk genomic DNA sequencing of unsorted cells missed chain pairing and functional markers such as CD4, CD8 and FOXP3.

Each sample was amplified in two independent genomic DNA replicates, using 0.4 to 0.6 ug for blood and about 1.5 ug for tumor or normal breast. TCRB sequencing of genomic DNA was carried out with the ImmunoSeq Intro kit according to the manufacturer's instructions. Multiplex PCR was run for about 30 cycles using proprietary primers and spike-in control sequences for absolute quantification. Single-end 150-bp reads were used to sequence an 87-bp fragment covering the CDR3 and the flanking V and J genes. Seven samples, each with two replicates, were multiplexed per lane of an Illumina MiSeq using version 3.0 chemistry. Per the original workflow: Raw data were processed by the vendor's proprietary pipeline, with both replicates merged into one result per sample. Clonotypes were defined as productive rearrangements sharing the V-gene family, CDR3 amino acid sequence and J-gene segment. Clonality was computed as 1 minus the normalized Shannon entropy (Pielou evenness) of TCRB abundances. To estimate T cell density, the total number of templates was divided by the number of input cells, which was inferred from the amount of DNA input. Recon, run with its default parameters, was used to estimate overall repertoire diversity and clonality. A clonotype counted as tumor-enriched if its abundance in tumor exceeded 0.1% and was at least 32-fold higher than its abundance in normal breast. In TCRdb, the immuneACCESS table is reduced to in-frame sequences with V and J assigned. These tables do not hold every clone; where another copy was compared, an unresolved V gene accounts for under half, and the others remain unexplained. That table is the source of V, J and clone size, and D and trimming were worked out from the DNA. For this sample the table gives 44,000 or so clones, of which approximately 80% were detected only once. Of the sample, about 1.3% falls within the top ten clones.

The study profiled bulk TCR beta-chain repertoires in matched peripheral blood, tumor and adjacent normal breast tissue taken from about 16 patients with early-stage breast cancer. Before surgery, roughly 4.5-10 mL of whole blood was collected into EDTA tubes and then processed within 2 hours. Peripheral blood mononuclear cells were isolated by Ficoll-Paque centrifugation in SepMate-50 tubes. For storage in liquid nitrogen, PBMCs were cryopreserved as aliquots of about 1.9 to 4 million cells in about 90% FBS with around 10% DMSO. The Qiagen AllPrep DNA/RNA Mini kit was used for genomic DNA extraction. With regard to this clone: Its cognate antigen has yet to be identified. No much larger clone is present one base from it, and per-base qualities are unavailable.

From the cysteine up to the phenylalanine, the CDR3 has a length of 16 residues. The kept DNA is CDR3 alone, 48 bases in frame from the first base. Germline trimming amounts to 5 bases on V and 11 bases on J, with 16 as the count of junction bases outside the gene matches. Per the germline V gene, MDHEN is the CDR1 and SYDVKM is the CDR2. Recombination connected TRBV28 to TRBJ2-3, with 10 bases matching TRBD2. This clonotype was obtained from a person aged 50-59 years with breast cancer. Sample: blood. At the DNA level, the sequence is TGTGCCAGCAGTAGCATTGGGACTAGCGAAGCACTCTTGCAGTATTTT. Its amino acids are CASSSIGTSEALLQYF.